Listed below are T cell receptor beta chains from one sample, sequenced in a study of human T cells and chemical hapten exposure. Using its own MiXCR run on the 5' RACE reads, TCRdb lists one record per CDR3 protein. The table records 110,000 or so distinct CDR3 sequences, more than 15% of them present only once. These receptors came from a human donor in good health. CDR3s include the opening cysteine and the closing phenylalanine or tryptophan. Each record gives: V gene, D gene, clone size, J gene, CDR3 DNA, CDR3 protein. D genes are given only for firm matches. Size values are once, few and many counts, or a class for expanded clones, and some rows have none.

V: TRBV20-1; D: -; size: few; J: TRBJ1-3; DNA: TGCAGTGCTAGTTCAGGGTCAGGAAACACCATATATTTT; CDR3: CSASSGSGNTIYF
V: TRBV9; D: TRBD2; size: many; J: TRBJ2-2; DNA: TGTGCCAGCAGCTCCCGGACTAGCGGGCCCCTACAGGGCACCGGGGAGCTGTTTTTT; CDR3: CASSSRTSGPLQGTGELFF
V: TRBV20-1; D: -; size: few; J: TRBJ2-7; DNA: TGCAGTGCTACTCCCGGGACCTCTCCCTACGAGCAGTACTTC; CDR3: CSATPGTSPYEQYF
V: TRBV9; D: -; size: -; J: TRBJ2-3; DNA: TGTGCCAGCAGCTTGCGCAGGGAGGGCACAGATACGCAGTATTTT; CDR3: CASSLRREGTDTQYF
V: TRBV14; D: -; size: few; J: TRBJ2-5; DNA: TGTGCCAGCAGCCAAGGTCCTTCCGAGACCCAGTACTTC; CDR3: CASSQGPSETQYF
V: TRBV27; D: TRBD1; size: -; J: TRBJ2-7; DNA: TGTGCCAGCAGCCCCGGGACAGGGGTCTACGAGCAGTACTTC; CDR3: CASSPGTGVYEQYF
V: TRBV3-1; D: TRBD2; size: few; J: TRBJ2-3; DNA: TGTGCCAGCAGCCAGGCGGGACTAGCGGGCCTCACAGATACGCAGTATTTT; CDR3: CASSQAGLAGLTDTQYF
V: TRBV7-3; D: TRBD1; size: -; J: TRBJ1-6; DNA: TGTGCCAGCAGCTACACAGGGGGCGATTCACCCCTCCACTTT; CDR3: CASSYTGGDSPLHF
V: TRBV5-5; D: -; size: few; J: TRBJ2-3; DNA: TGTGCCAGCAGCTTGGAGGCGATCACAGATACGCAGTATTTT; CDR3: CASSLEAITDTQYF
V: TRBV27; D: -; size: few; J: TRBJ1-2; DNA: TGTGCCAGCAGCCTAGATGGACAAGAATCTAACTATGGCTACACCTTC; CDR3: CASSLDGQESNYGYTF
V: TRBV10-3; D: -; size: -; J: TRBJ2-7; DNA: TGTGCCATCAGTGAGACCGGAGCCTTTGAGGGGCAGTACTTC; CDR3: CAISETGAFEGQYF
V: TRBV2; D: -; size: -; J: TRBJ2-2; DNA: TGTGCCAGCAGTCTCCGAGCCAACACCGGGGAGCTGTTTTTT; CDR3: CASSLRANTGELFF
V: TRBV5-1; D: -; size: -; J: TRBJ2-1; DNA: TGCGCCAGCAGCACCCCTGCCCCTTCGGGTGAGCAGTTCTTC; CDR3: CASSTPAPSGEQFF
V: TRBV28; D: -; size: -; J: TRBJ1-2; DNA: TGTGCCAGCAGTCTTTCGTCGGGCCCCGGAGGCGACACCTTC; CDR3: CASSLSSGPGGDTF
V: TRBV6-5; D: TRBD1; size: few; J: TRBJ2-6; DNA: TGTGCCAGCGGACCCGGGACAGGATCCTCTGGGGCCAACGTCCTGACTTTC; CDR3: CASGPGTGSSGANVLTF
V: TRBV5-1; D: -; size: few; J: TRBJ2-5; DNA: TGCGCCAGCTCTAGGCAGTCGCTGAGCAAAGAGACCCAGTACTTC; CDR3: CASSRQSLSKETQYF
V: TRBV24-1; D: -; size: few; J: TRBJ1-5; DNA: TGTGCCACCAGTGATCCGACAGGCGACGGGCCCCAGCATTTT; CDR3: CATSDPTGDGPQHF
V: TRBV28; D: -; size: few; J: TRBJ2-7; DNA: TGTGCCAGCAAACCCGGGACACGTGATACCTACGAGCAGTACTTC; CDR3: CASKPGTRDTYEQYF
V: TRBV29-1; D: -; size: -; J: TRBJ2-7; DNA: TGCAGCGTTGCGCCGGGGAGATACGAGCAGTACTTC; CDR3: CSVAPGRYEQYF
V: TRBV29-1; D: -; size: -; J: TRBJ2-6; DNA: TGCAGCGTTGACATCGGGGCCTCCGGGGCCAACGTCCTGACTTTC; CDR3: CSVDIGASGANVLTF
V: TRBV6-5; D: -; size: -; J: TRBJ1-5; DNA: TGTGCCAGCAGCTCTGGGGTTAGCAATCAGCCCCAGCATTTT; CDR3: CASSSGVSNQPQHF
V: TRBV28; D: -; size: -; J: TRBJ2-7; DNA: TGTGCCAGCAGTTCAAAACCCGGGCCCCCAGGGGACGAGCAGTACTTC; CDR3: CASSSKPGPPGDEQYF
V: TRBV3-1; D: TRBD1; size: -; J: TRBJ2-2; DNA: TGTGCCAGCAGCCAAGGGACAGGGTCGAACACCGGGGAGCTGTTTTTT; CDR3: CASSQGTGSNTGELFF
V: TRBV6-2/TRBV6-3; D: TRBD2; size: few; J: TRBJ2-3; DNA: TGTGCCAGCAGATATACGGGACTAGCGGTCACAGATACGCAGTATTTT; CDR3: CASRYTGLAVTDTQYF
V: TRBV4-1; D: -; size: few; J: TRBJ2-7; DNA: TGCGCCAGCAGCCAAGCCCCCGCATTGCCCGAGCAGTACTTC; CDR3: CASSQAPALPEQYF
V: TRBV6-5; D: -; size: -; J: TRBJ1-4; DNA: TGTGCCAGCAGTTACGAACCCACTGTGGGTGAAAAACTGTTTTTT; CDR3: CASSYEPTVGEKLFF
V: TRBV12-3/TRBV12-4; D: -; size: -; J: TRBJ2-1; DNA: TGTGCCAGCAGGGTGACAGAGTACAATGAGCAGTTCTTC; CDR3: CASRVTEYNEQFF
V: TRBV20-1; D: -; size: -; J: TRBJ2-1; DNA: TGCAGTGCTAGAGATCCCTCTAGCCTCTCTGGGCAGTTCTTC; CDR3: CSARDPSSLSGQFF
V: TRBV28; D: -; size: few; J: TRBJ2-7; DNA: TGTGCCAGCACTCTTCCGGCTAGATCCTACGAGCAGTACTTC; CDR3: CASTLPARSYEQYF